This T cell receptor (beta chain) is drawn from a study of graft-versus-host responses after intestinal transplantation. Across the study: Those transplanted obtained multivisceral, liver-intestinal, or isolated intestinal grafts. Uniformly, recipients were administered anti-thymocyte globulin induction with subsequent tacrolimus and steroids for around 3 years. Study findings and constraints: Allografts of patients with graft-donor T cell macrochimerism showed high graft-versus-host to host-versus-graft clone ratios. Marrow from the recipient contained GvH clones, some of which had appeared first in ileum or blood.

The assay was immunoSEQ multiplex PCR, and TCRdb's table has in-frame clones only and misses some. The sample has 100,000 to 140,000 clones; approximately 90% are singletons. As concerns this clone: Its specificity is unknown. Other DNA sequences from this sample encode an identical CDR3 as well.

The sample here was unstimulated CD4+ T cells sorted from spleen or lymph node cells, taken before transplant. This receptor was obtained from a human donor who was the organ donor for an intestinal transplant.

CDR3 sequence (DNA): TGTGCCAGCAGTTATTCCCGGACAGTTTTCTCCTACGAGCAGTACTTC. It encodes CASSYSRTVFSYEQYF. The rearrangement uses TRBV6-5 and TRBJ2-7; perhaps TRBD1 as D (6 bases). Trimming stripped 3 bases from V and 0 bases from J, with 15 bases between. Per the germline V gene, CDR1 is MNHEY and CDR2 is SVGAGI. The CDR3 is made up of 16 amino acids.